Following are 20 T cell receptor beta chains from one sample sequenced in a study of post-analysis software for immune sequencing data. Overall study results and limits: Roughly five TRBV segments appeared more often in patients than in controls, and TRBV5-6, TRBV5-1 and TRBV20-1 were among these.

Antigens of these TCRs are unknown. Each TCR beta cDNA library carried unique molecular identifiers. TCRdb independently ran MiXCR on the PCR reads; one entry per CDR3 protein. There are more than 450,000 distinct CDR3 sequences in the sample; around 44% occur only once, and about 1.5% lies in the top ten. Material: blood. All receptors come from a girl under 18 with multiple sclerosis.

This clonotype was observed a handful of times. The gene calls are TRBV20-1 and TRBJ1-1; D is unclear. There are 13 residues in the CDR3. Germline lookup yields CDR1 DFQATT and CDR2 SNEGSKA (reference sequence). V lost 0 bases and J lost 1, with 6 bases in between. CDR3 in amino acids: CSARDGRNTEAFF. In DNA, the CDR3 is TGCAGTGCTAGAGATGGCAGGAACACTGAAGCTTTCTTT.

This clonotype occurred many times. The chain carries TRBV12-3 or TRBV12-4 and TRBJ2-7; D perhaps matches TRBD2 (6 bases). The CDR3 runs to 14 residues. V lost 5 bases and J 2 bases, leaving 13 bases between the germline ends. Written as DNA, the CDR3 is TGTGCCAGCAGTGTAGGGACTGGAGCCTACGAGCAGTACTTC. Translation gives CASSVGTGAYEQYF.

J is TRBJ2-3 and V is TRBV6-5; TRBD1 matches 8 bases. The V gene's germline CDR1 is MNHEY and CDR2 SVGAGI. The CDR3 has 18 residues. V gave up 0 bases and J gave up 8 bases; unmatched junction bases: 16. CDR3 amino acids: CASSYSKGQEGRLGTQYF. The CDR3 DNA follows: TGTGCCAGCAGTTACTCGAAGGGACAGGAAGGGCGCTTGGGTACGCAGTATTTT.

This chain links TRBV7-9 with TRBJ1-5; D is undetermined. Germline CDR1 and CDR2: SEHNR and FQNEAQ (reference sequence). V lost 5 bases and J lost 0, with 17 bases in between. The CDR3 has 17 residues. In DNA form, the CDR3 reads TGTGCCAGCAGCCCTGAGGACTGGCCGTATAGCAATCAGCCCCAGCATTTT. This encodes CASSPEDWPYSNQPQHF.

This clonotype was observed a handful of times. The chain is built from TRBV4-1 and TRBJ2-1, with TRBD2 matching over 14 bases. V gave up 2 bases and J gave up 1 base; unmatched junction bases: 4. CDR3 length equals 18 residues. CDR1 and CDR2 (germline): MGHRA, YSYEKL. The CDR3 DNA is TGCGCCAGCAGCCAACGGACTAGCGGGGGGCCTTCCTACAATGAGCAGTTCTTC. Its protein product is CASSQRTSGGPSYNEQFF.

V is TRBV4-1 and J is TRBJ1-1, with D perhaps TRBD1 (6 bases). The CDR3 has 14 residues. The V gene's germline CDR1 is MGHRA and CDR2 YSYEKL. The V end was cut by 0 bases, the J end by 6 bases, with 11 bases between. The CDR3 nucleotides read TGCGCCAGCAGCCAAGATCCGGGGGGCCCTGAAGCTTTCTTT. It yields the protein CASSQDPGGPEAFF.

A few counts support this clonotype. This chain connects TRBV27 to TRBJ2-1; 7 bases align to TRBD2. This CDR3 comprises 16 residues. The germline V gene has CDR1 MNHEY and CDR2 SMNVEV (reference sequence). V was clipped by 5 bases and J by 4 bases; unmatched bases: 11. CDR3 sequence (DNA): TGTGCCAGCAGTCCCCTACTAGCGTTGGCATACAATGAGCAGTTCTTC. Translation: CASSPLLALAYNEQFF.

This rearrangement joins TRBV7-7 to TRBJ2-3; the match to TRBD2 covers 7 bases. With 4 bases clipped from V and 0 bases from J, the junction kept 4 bases outside the gene matches. The CDR3 contains 15 residues. Germline V gene data show CDR1 as SSHAT and CDR2 as FNYEAQ (reference sequence). CDR3 in DNA: TGTGCCAGCAGCTCCTCTAGCGGCAGCACAGATACGCAGTATTTT. Its protein product is CASSSSSGSTDTQYF.

V and J are TRBV5-1 and TRBJ1-1; 7 nucleotides match TRBD1. CDR1 SGHRS and CDR2 YFSETQ come from the germline V gene. The CDR3 extends over 16 amino acids. The J segment lost 4 bases and the V segment lost 0 bases, leaving 9 bases of the junction unmatched. The CDR3, as DNA: TGCGCCAGCAGCTTGGGATACAGGGGCCGGATCACTGAAGCTTTCTTT. Protein sequence: CASSLGYRGRITEAFF.

This clonotype has a handful of counts. The chain couples TRBV7-9 to TRBJ1-2, with D hard to call. Trimming took off 7 bases at V and 8 bases at J, with 17 bases between the two ends. Germline V CDR1 and CDR2: SEHNR, FQNEAQ (reference sequence). CDR3 length: 13 residues. The CDR3 DNA sequence: TGTGCCAGCAACCAACGCTCTACGATCGGCTACACCTTC. Translated: CASNQRSTIGYTF.

The rearrangement joins TRBV3-1 to TRBJ1-1, with D perhaps matching TRBD1 (6 bases). This CDR3 spans 15 amino acids. In germline, CDR1 is LGHDT, CDR2 YNNKEL (reference sequence). With 4 bases removed from V and 5 bases from J, the gap between germline ends came to 17 bases. The CDR3 region has the DNA TGTGCCAGCAGCCCACGACAGGTATCGGGTACTGAAGCTTTCTTT. Its translation is CASSPRQVSGTEAFF.

J is TRBJ1-2 and V is TRBV4-1; D remains ambiguous. The V end was cut by 6 bases, the J end by 7 bases, with 12 bases between. Germline CDR1 and CDR2: MGHRA and YSYEKL. This CDR3 spans 12 amino acids. CDR3 nucleotide sequence: TGCGCCAGCAGAACCGGCCAAAGTGGCTACACCTTC. Protein: CASRTGQSGYTF.

V usage is TRBV4-1 and J usage is TRBJ2-1, with a possible D match to TRBD2 (6 bases). This CDR3 has 15 residues. CDR1 and CDR2 from the germline V gene are MGHRA and YSYEKL. V lost 5 bases and J lost 2, with 13 bases in between. The CDR3 nucleotides read TGCGCCAGCAGCTCTCTACGCGGGACCTACAATGAGCAGTTCTTC. Translating gives CASSSLRGTYNEQFF.

This clonotype has more than one count but fewer than ten. The chain recombines TRBV20-1 with TRBJ2-5, with D maybe TRBD2 (5 bases). Germline V CDR1 and CDR2: DFQATT, SNEGSKA (reference sequence). Trimming took off 3 bases at V and 7 bases at J, with 12 bases between the two ends. This CDR3 region has 12 residues. CDR3 in DNA: TGCAGTGCTAGGAGCCCCGCGGGGACCCAGTACTTC. This translates into CSARSPAGTQYF.

The chain recombines TRBV2 with TRBJ1-1, with a weak D call TRBD1 (5 bases). CDR3 length: 12 residues. Germline V gene lookup returns CDR1 SNHLY and CDR2 FYNNEI. V was clipped by 9 bases and J by 0 bases, with 8 bases between them. For the CDR3, the DNA is TGTGCCAGACAGGTCCTGAACACTGAAGCTTTCTTT. This encodes CARQVLNTEAFF. Full variable domain (remainder filled in from reference TRBV2 and TRBJ1-1): EPEVTQTPSHQVTQMGQEVILRCVPISNHLYFYWYRQILGQKVEFLVSFYNNEISEKSEIFDDQFSVERPDGSNFTLKIRSTKLEDSAMYFCARQVLNTEAFFGQGTRLTVV.

This rearrangement joins TRBV7-9 to TRBJ2-4, with D hard to call. The CDR3 spans 14 residues. The germline V gene has CDR1 SEHNR and CDR2 FQNEAQ (reference sequence). The V end lost 4 bases, the J end lost 0 bases, and 7 bases lay between the germline ends. The CDR3: CASSSNLAKNIQYF. CDR3 nucleotides: TGTGCCAGCAGCTCGAATCTAGCCAAAAACATTCAGTACTTC.

This clonotype has a handful of counts. The chain employs TRBV6-2 or TRBV6-3 and TRBJ2-7, with TRBD1 matching over 7 bases. With V trimmed by 6 bases and J by 5 bases, 10 bases remained unmatched. This CDR3 contains 14 residues. Looked up from germline, CDR1 is MNHEY and CDR2 is SVGEGT. In DNA form, the CDR3 reads TGTGCCAGCAGCCTCCCGGGACAGAAAGACGAGCAGTACTTC. It is translated as CASSLPGQKDEQYF.

V usage is TRBV20-1 and J usage is TRBJ1-2; 8 nucleotides line up with TRBD1. This CDR3 has 16 residues. Germline values: CDR1 DFQATT, CDR2 SNEGSKA (reference sequence). J lost 0 bases, V lost 0 bases, and 6 bases had no gene match. This CDR3 reads CSARDGQGAANYGYTF. The DNA of the CDR3 is TGCAGTGCTAGAGATGGGCAGGGGGCCGCTAACTATGGCTACACCTTC.

The chain links TRBV6-4 to TRBJ1-1, with D unresolved. The V and J ends lost 7 bases and 3 bases respectively, with 15 bases between them. There are 14 residues in the CDR3. Germline V CDR1 and CDR2: MRHNA, SNTAGT. CDR3 sequence (DNA): TGTGCCAGCACCCGACATAGGCTACACACTGAAGCTTTCTTT. Translated, it gives CASTRHRLHTEAFF.

V is TRBV24-1 and J is TRBJ1-2; D gene unclear. Per the germline V gene, CDR1 is KGHDR and CDR2 is SFDVKD. Trimming removed 6 bases from V and 4 bases from J, with 11 bases in between. There are 13 residues in the CDR3. CDR3 in DNA: TGTGCCACCAGTATCGGGGAGGGCTATGGCTACACCTTC. Encoded protein: CATSIGEGYGYTF.